This is a list of T cell receptor beta chains from one sample in a study of CD8 T cells in Susac syndrome. Using its own MiXCR run on the immunoSEQ multiplex PCR reads, TCRdb lists one record per CDR3 protein. The table lists 95,000 to 150,000 distinct CDR3 sequences, approximately 96% of them singletons. Sequenced sample: CD4+ T cells from PBMCs. These receptors were taken from a human donor with Susac syndrome. The CDR3 runs from the conserved cysteine through the conserved F or W.

j_call v_call cdr3_aa
TRBJ2-5 TRBV4-2 CASSPTRGGTSGNQEAQYF
TRBJ2-1 TRBV30 CACVGTDSYNEQFF
TRBJ1-4 TRBV7-9 CASSLVSPTNEKLFF
TRBJ2-1 TRBV14 CASRPGNRGSYNEQFF
TRBJ2-3 TRBV11-2 CASSFSGDSSTDTQYF
TRBJ1-2 TRBV12-3/TRBV12-4 CASSRREAAYGYTF
TRBJ2-3 TRBV18 CASSRPSTDTQYF
TRBJ2-1 TRBV3-1 CASSQVAGGGEQFF
TRBJ2-5 TRBV28 CASRYGLQETQYF
TRBJ2-5 TRBV29-1 CSVDLSARQETQYF
TRBJ2-7 TRBV9 CASSISGQGNYEQYF
TRBJ2-1 TRBV18 CASSPLGSGYNEQFF
TRBJ2-5 TRBV29-1 CSLGGGGTQYF
TRBJ2-3 TRBV24-1 CATSRQGTDTQYF
TRBJ2-2 TRBV19 CASSISHTSPGELFF
TRBJ1-5 TRBV14 CASSLGGINQPQHF
TRBJ2-5 TRBV7-2 CASTRGDGETQYF
TRBJ2-5 TRBV20-1 CSATRGSQETQYF
TRBJ2-5 TRBV5-1 CASSLGRGTQETQYF
TRBJ1-1 TRBV15 CATSRVVGLNTEAFF
TRBJ2-3 TRBV5-1 CASSFSGTSTDTQYF
TRBJ2-2 TRBV4-1 CASSPSDVILAGVTGELFF